This is a list of T cell receptor beta chains from one sample in a study of blood T cell repertoires in COVID-19. Profiling relied on immunoSEQ multiplex PCR, and the TCRdb table lists in-frame clones only, not all of them. The data contain over 200,000 clones, 88% of them singletons. Sequenced: peripheral blood. These TCRs come from a middle-aged man with acute or convalescent COVID-19. The CDR3 runs from the conserved cysteine through the conserved F or W. A D gene is named only where the DNA matches it firmly.

v_gene: TRBV5-5
j_gene: TRBJ1-6
d_gene: TRBD1
CDR3nt: TGTGCCAGCTGGAACAGGGGGTCATCCTATAATTCACCCCTCCACTTT
CDR3aa: CASWNRGSSYNSPLHF

v_gene: TRBV5-4
j_gene: TRBJ2-2
d_gene: TRBD1
CDR3nt: TGTGCCAGCAGCTTCCCCAGGGGGATGGGCACCGGGGAGCTGTTTTTT
CDR3aa: CASSFPRGMGTGELFF

v_gene: TRBV4-2
j_gene: TRBJ2-5
d_gene: .
CDR3nt: TGTGCCAGCAGCCAAGAATCTGGCAGGGGTACGGAGACCCAGTACTTC
CDR3aa: CASSQESGRGTETQYF

v_gene: TRBV4-2
j_gene: TRBJ1-5
d_gene: .
CDR3nt: TGTGCCAGCAGCCAAGTTTCAGGGGAGAATCAGCCCCAGCATTTT
CDR3aa: CASSQVSGENQPQHF

v_gene: TRBV29-1
j_gene: TRBJ2-1
d_gene: .
CDR3nt: TGCAGCGCTCGAGGGGACTCCCGAACCTACAATGAGCAGTTCTTC
CDR3aa: CSARGDSRTYNEQFF

v_gene: TRBV2
j_gene: TRBJ2-7
d_gene: .
CDR3nt: TGTGCCAGCAGAGACCCGCTAGTAGCCTACGAGCAGTACTTC
CDR3aa: CASRDPLVAYEQYF

v_gene: TRBV27
j_gene: TRBJ2-3
d_gene: TRBD1
CDR3nt: TGTGCCAGCAGTTTGGACAGGTTCGGGACTACGCAGTATTTT
CDR3aa: CASSLDRFGTTQYF

v_gene: TRBV9
j_gene: TRBJ1-1
d_gene: TRBD1
CDR3nt: TGTGCCAGCAGCGTAGATCTACAGGGGGACACTGAAGCTTTCTTT
CDR3aa: CASSVDLQGDTEAFF

v_gene: TRBV10-1
j_gene: TRBJ2-5
d_gene: TRBD1
CDR3nt: TGCGCCAGCAGTCCTCCAGGGGGAGAGACCCAGTACTTC
CDR3aa: CASSPPGGETQYF

v_gene: TRBV28
j_gene: TRBJ2-2
d_gene: TRBD2
CDR3nt: TGTGCCAGCAGCCGCCTTAGCGGGGCCCCAGCCGGGGAGCTGTTTTTT
CDR3aa: CASSRLSGAPAGELFF

v_gene: TRBV27
j_gene: TRBJ2-7
d_gene: .
CDR3nt: TGTGCCAGCAGTAGAGAGCTCCCCCTCGGGGCCTACGAGCAGTACTTC
CDR3aa: CASSRELPLGAYEQYF

v_gene: TRBV29-1
j_gene: TRBJ1-6
d_gene: TRBD1
CDR3nt: TGCAGCGTCGGACAGGGTATTAATTCACCCCTCCACTTT
CDR3aa: CSVGQGINSPLHF

v_gene: TRBV7-9
j_gene: TRBJ2-5
d_gene: TRBD2
CDR3nt: TGTGCCAGCAGCTTTTGGACTAGCGGGGGTTCTGAGACCCAGTACTTC
CDR3aa: CASSFWTSGGSETQYF

v_gene: TRBV12-3/TRBV12-4
j_gene: TRBJ2-7
d_gene: TRBD1
CDR3nt: TGTGCCAGCAGTCTCCGGGACAGGGGCGAGCAGTACTTC
CDR3aa: CASSLRDRGEQYF